This TCR beta chain was found in a study of beta chain features in type 1 diabetes. Overall study: Roughly 98 million sorted cells were examined across all samples.

Each of the CD4+ naive, central memory, regulatory and stem cell-like memory populations was sorted via CD45RO/CCR7/CD25/CD127/CD95/CD27. Deletions cut 5 bases from V and 3 bases from J, with 17 bases between. Germline lookup yields CDR1 LNHDA and CDR2 SQIVND (reference sequence). The length of the CDR3 is 16 residues. The study, taken as a whole, reports: For Type 1 diabetes patients, all four CD4+ subsets carried TCRB CDR3s that were moderately but significantly shorter. Sequencing of cDNA might inflate the share of cells that strongly express TCR.

This clone has a handful of counts. Its antigen is not known. Isolated RNA was reverse transcribed in full, so expressed TCRB transcripts were sequenced. Method: immunoSEQ multiplex PCR; TCRdb's copy keeps in-frame clones and lacks some. The table has 300,000 to 350,000 clones, around 9% seen once; the top ten hold 0.95% to 1.1%. Sequenced material: central memory CD4+ T cells from blood. The chain has TRBV19 and TRBJ2-4; a weak D match, TRBD1 (5 bases). The sequence derives from a man aged 25 to 45 with type 1 diabetes. The CDR3 reads CASSPSLGVGKNIQYF. The DNA of the CDR3 is TGTGCCAGTAGTCCTTCGTTAGGGGTCGGCAAAAACATTCAGTACTTC.